This is a list of T cell receptor beta chains from one sample in a study of shared clonotypes between healthy human individuals. Profiled with immunoSEQ multiplex PCR; TCRdb holds only in-frame clones, not every one. The sample has some 470,000 clones, around 80% seen once; the top ten hold over 10%. Sequenced material: PBMCs. These receptors were taken from a woman aged 40 to 50 in good health. Some clones in this sample may be carry-over from other donors' samples. Both conserved end residues are part of each CDR3. Each record gives: V gene, D gene, J gene, clone size, CDR3 protein, CDR3 DNA. A D gene is named only where the DNA matches it firmly. The listing skips clone size in some rows; elsewhere it reads once, few, many or a size class.

v_gene: TRBV7-9; d_gene: NA; j_gene: TRBJ2-1; abundance: NA; CDR3aa: CASRASRASSYNEQFF; CDR3nt: TGTGCCAGCAGAGCCAGTAGGGCAAGCTCCTACAATGAGCAGTTCTTC
v_gene: TRBV5-1; d_gene: NA; j_gene: TRBJ2-5; abundance: NA; CDR3aa: CASSLTGPEETQYF; CDR3nt: TGCGCCAGCAGCTTGACAGGCCCCGAAGAGACCCAGTACTTC
v_gene: TRBV18; d_gene: TRBD1; j_gene: TRBJ2-7; abundance: once; CDR3aa: CASSPPGQGSYEQYF; CDR3nt: TGTGCCAGCTCACCGCCGGGACAGGGCTCCTACGAGCAGTACTTC
v_gene: TRBV5-6; d_gene: NA; j_gene: TRBJ1-1; abundance: NA; CDR3aa: CASSMDSPNTEAFF; CDR3nt: TGTGCCAGCAGCATGGACTCACCGAACACTGAAGCTTTCTTT
v_gene: TRBV5-4; d_gene: TRBD2; j_gene: TRBJ2-5; abundance: NA; CDR3aa: CASSLPSGRALETQYF; CDR3nt: TGTGCCAGCAGCTTGCCCAGCGGGAGGGCCCTGGAGACCCAGTACTTC
v_gene: TRBV30; d_gene: NA; j_gene: TRBJ2-3; abundance: NA; CDR3aa: CATDSTDTQYF; CDR3nt: TGTGCCACCGACAGCACAGATACGCAGTATTTT
v_gene: TRBV18; d_gene: TRBD1; j_gene: TRBJ2-7; abundance: NA; CDR3aa: CASSGTGLNTEQYF; CDR3nt: TGTGCCAGCTCAGGGACAGGCCTTAATACCGAGCAGTACTTC
v_gene: TRBV7-9; d_gene: NA; j_gene: TRBJ1-5; abundance: few; CDR3aa: CASSPSGNQPQHF; CDR3nt: TGTGCCAGCAGCCCCAGCGGGAATCAGCCCCAGCATTTT
v_gene: TRBV7-2; d_gene: NA; j_gene: TRBJ2-7; abundance: NA; CDR3aa: CASSSRPSYEQYF; CDR3nt: TGTGCCAGCAGCTCCAGACCAAGCTACGAGCAGTACTTC
v_gene: TRBV4-3; d_gene: TRBD1; j_gene: TRBJ2-7; abundance: NA; CDR3aa: CASSQGPGQGYEQYF; CDR3nt: TGCGCCAGCAGCCAAGGCCCGGGACAGGGGTACGAGCAGTACTTC
v_gene: TRBV28; d_gene: TRBD1; j_gene: TRBJ1-4; abundance: NA; CDR3aa: CASSLWAGQGDEKLFF; CDR3nt: TGTGCCAGCAGTTTATGGGCGGGACAGGGGGATGAAAAACTGTTTTTT
v_gene: TRBV18; d_gene: NA; j_gene: TRBJ2-2; abundance: NA; CDR3aa: CASSPSEGPPGELFF; CDR3nt: TGTGCCAGCTCACCTAGTGAGGGGCCCCCCGGGGAGCTGTTTTTT
v_gene: TRBV4-1; d_gene: NA; j_gene: TRBJ1-3; abundance: few; CDR3aa: CASSQDQGNTIYF; CDR3nt: TGCGCCAGCAGCCAAGATCAAGGAAACACCATATATTTT
v_gene: TRBV27; d_gene: NA; j_gene: TRBJ2-7; abundance: NA; CDR3aa: CASSPFRLAYEQYF; CDR3nt: TGTGCCAGCAGCCCATTCCGATTAGCCTACGAGCAGTACTTC
v_gene: TRBV11-1; d_gene: NA; j_gene: TRBJ1-2; abundance: NA; CDR3aa: CASSLDGNYGYTF; CDR3nt: TGTGCCAGCAGCTTAGACGGAAACTATGGCTACACCTTC
v_gene: TRBV5-4; d_gene: NA; j_gene: TRBJ2-6; abundance: NA; CDR3aa: CASSFSGANVLTF; CDR3nt: TGTGCCAGCAGCTTTTCTGGGGCCAACGTCCTGACTTTC
v_gene: TRBV19; d_gene: NA; j_gene: TRBJ1-2; abundance: NA; CDR3aa: CASSIGTRTTNYGYTF; CDR3nt: TGTGCCAGTAGTATAGGAACAAGGACCACTAACTATGGCTACACCTTC
v_gene: TRBV9; d_gene: TRBD2; j_gene: TRBJ2-2; abundance: once; CDR3aa: CASSVVRLAGNTGELFF; CDR3nt: TGTGCCAGCAGCGTAGTCCGTCTAGCGGGGAACACCGGGGAGCTGTTTTTT
v_gene: TRBV11-2; d_gene: NA; j_gene: TRBJ2-1; abundance: NA; CDR3aa: CASSPLSSSYNEQFF; CDR3nt: TGTGCCAGCAGCCCCCTCAGTAGCTCCTACAATGAGCAGTTCTTC
v_gene: TRBV4-3; d_gene: NA; j_gene: TRBJ2-7; abundance: NA; CDR3aa: CASSQDPQGPYEQYF; CDR3nt: TGCGCCAGCAGCCAAGATCCACAGGGACCCTACGAGCAGTACTTC
v_gene: TRBV6-5; d_gene: NA; j_gene: TRBJ2-1; abundance: once; CDR3aa: CASSFTGEGQFF; CDR3nt: TGTGCCAGCAGTTTCACAGGGGAGGGGCAGTTCTTC
v_gene: TRBV5-1; d_gene: TRBD2; j_gene: TRBJ2-1; abundance: NA; CDR3aa: CASSFLGLAGGNNEQFF; CDR3nt: TGCGCCAGCAGCTTCCTGGGACTAGCGGGAGGGAACAATGAGCAGTTCTTC
v_gene: TRBV19; d_gene: TRBD1; j_gene: TRBJ1-1; abundance: NA; CDR3aa: CASSGHTGTGGTEAFF; CDR3nt: TGTGCCAGTAGTGGCCACACCGGGACAGGGGGCACTGAAGCTTTCTTT
v_gene: TRBV5-4; d_gene: NA; j_gene: TRBJ2-7; abundance: NA; CDR3aa: CASSPGHQGSYEQYF; CDR3nt: TGTGCCAGCAGCCCGGGACACCAGGGCTCCTACGAGCAGTACTTC
v_gene: TRBV5-4; d_gene: TRBD1; j_gene: TRBJ1-2; abundance: NA; CDR3aa: CASSSPGQGSNYGYTF; CDR3nt: TGTGCCAGCAGCTCCCCGGGACAGGGATCTAACTATGGCTACACCTTC
v_gene: TRBV10-3; d_gene: TRBD1; j_gene: TRBJ2-7; abundance: NA; CDR3aa: CAISAGQVAYEQYF; CDR3nt: TGTGCCATCAGTGCGGGACAGGTAGCCTACGAGCAGTACTTC
v_gene: TRBV7-2; d_gene: TRBD1; j_gene: TRBJ1-2; abundance: few; CDR3aa: CASSYNRGHGYTF; CDR3nt: TGTGCCAGCAGCTACAACAGGGGCCATGGCTACACCTTC
v_gene: TRBV11-2; d_gene: TRBD2; j_gene: TRBJ2-1; abundance: NA; CDR3aa: CASSLDVRTRFVDEQFF; CDR3nt: TGTGCCAGCAGCTTAGATGTTAGGACTAGGTTTGTCGATGAGCAGTTCTTC
v_gene: TRBV7-8; d_gene: NA; j_gene: TRBJ2-7; abundance: NA; CDR3aa: CASSLVSGQSYEQYF; CDR3nt: TGTGCCAGCAGCTTAGTATCCGGGCAATCCTACGAGCAGTACTTC
v_gene: TRBV11-2; d_gene: NA; j_gene: TRBJ1-2; abundance: once; CDR3aa: CASSALRGHYGYTF; CDR3nt: TGTGCCAGCAGCGCCCTCAGAGGGCACTATGGCTACACCTTC
v_gene: TRBV10-3; d_gene: TRBD1; j_gene: TRBJ1-1; abundance: once; CDR3aa: CAIRDRGEAFF; CDR3nt: TGTGCCATCAGGGACAGGGGGGAAGCTTTCTTT
v_gene: TRBV19; d_gene: TRBD1; j_gene: TRBJ2-7; abundance: NA; CDR3aa: CASTATGGYYEQYF; CDR3nt: TGTGCCAGTACTGCGACAGGGGGTTACTACGAGCAGTACTTC
v_gene: TRBV11-1; d_gene: TRBD1; j_gene: TRBJ2-7; abundance: NA; CDR3aa: CASSPRSGQESYYEQYF; CDR3nt: TGTGCCAGCAGCCCCCGCAGCGGACAGGAATCTTACTACGAGCAGTACTTC
v_gene: TRBV29-1; d_gene: NA; j_gene: TRBJ2-5; abundance: NA; CDR3aa: CSVRVETQYF; CDR3nt: TGCAGCGTTAGGGTGGAGACCCAGTACTTC
v_gene: TRBV27; d_gene: NA; j_gene: TRBJ2-2; abundance: once; CDR3aa: CASSLVQGLGGELFF; CDR3nt: TGTGCCAGCAGTTTAGTCCAGGGTCTTGGCGGGGAGCTGTTTTTT
v_gene: TRBV7-2; d_gene: NA; j_gene: TRBJ2-7; abundance: NA; CDR3aa: CASSSRGGSPRQYF; CDR3nt: TGTGCCAGCAGCTCGAGGGGTGGCAGTCCGAGGCAGTACTTC
v_gene: TRBV10-3; d_gene: TRBD1; j_gene: TRBJ2-1; abundance: NA; CDR3aa: CAISRSQGGDGNEQFF; CDR3nt: TGTGCCATCAGCCGATCTCAAGGGGGCGACGGCAATGAGCAGTTCTTC
v_gene: TRBV7-2; d_gene: TRBD2; j_gene: TRBJ2-5; abundance: NA; CDR3aa: CASSLFPSGSYLQETQYF; CDR3nt: TGTGCCAGCAGCTTATTCCCTAGCGGGAGTTATCTCCAAGAGACCCAGTACTTC
v_gene: TRBV4-1; d_gene: NA; j_gene: TRBJ2-7; abundance: once; CDR3aa: CASSLTAAYEQYF; CDR3nt: TGCGCCAGCAGCCTCACCGCCGCGTACGAGCAGTACTTC
v_gene: TRBV29-1; d_gene: TRBD1; j_gene: TRBJ2-1; abundance: many; CDR3aa: CSVFFTGGLSYNEQFF; CDR3nt: TGCAGCGTTTTTTTTACAGGGGGACTCTCCTACAATGAGCAGTTCTTC
v_gene: TRBV11-2; d_gene: NA; j_gene: TRBJ1-4; abundance: few; CDR3aa: CASSPTGYPLATNEKLFF; CDR3nt: TGTGCCAGCAGCCCTACAGGGTATCCGTTGGCAACTAATGAAAAACTGTTTTTT
v_gene: TRBV28; d_gene: NA; j_gene: TRBJ1-3; abundance: NA; CDR3aa: CASSLFGTRNTIYF; CDR3nt: TGTGCCAGCAGTTTATTTGGGACACGAAACACCATATATTTT
v_gene: TRBV4-2; d_gene: TRBD2; j_gene: TRBJ2-2; abundance: NA; CDR3aa: CASSQAASGVNTGELFF; CDR3nt: TGTGCCAGCAGCCAAGCGGCTAGCGGGGTGAACACCGGGGAGCTGTTTTTT
v_gene: TRBV6-5; d_gene: TRBD2; j_gene: TRBJ2-7; abundance: NA; CDR3aa: CASQRGWQQYF; CDR3nt: TGTGCCAGCCAGCGGGGCTGGCAGCAGTACTTC